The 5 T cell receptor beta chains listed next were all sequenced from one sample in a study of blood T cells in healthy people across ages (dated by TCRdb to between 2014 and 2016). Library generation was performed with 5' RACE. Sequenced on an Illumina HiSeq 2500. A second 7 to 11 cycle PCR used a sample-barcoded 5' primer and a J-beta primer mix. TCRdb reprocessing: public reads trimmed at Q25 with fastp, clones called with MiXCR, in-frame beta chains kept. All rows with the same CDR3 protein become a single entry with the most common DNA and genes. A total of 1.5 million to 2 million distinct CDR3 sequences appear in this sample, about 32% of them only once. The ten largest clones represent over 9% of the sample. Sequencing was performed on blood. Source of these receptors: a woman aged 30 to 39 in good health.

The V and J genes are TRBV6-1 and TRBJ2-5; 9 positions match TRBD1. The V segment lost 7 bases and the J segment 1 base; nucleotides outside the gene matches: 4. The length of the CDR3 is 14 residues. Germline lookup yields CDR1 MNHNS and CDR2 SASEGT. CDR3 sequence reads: CASKQGAIQETQYF. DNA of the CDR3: TGTGCCAGCAAACAGGGGGCCATCCAAGAGACCCAGTACTTC.

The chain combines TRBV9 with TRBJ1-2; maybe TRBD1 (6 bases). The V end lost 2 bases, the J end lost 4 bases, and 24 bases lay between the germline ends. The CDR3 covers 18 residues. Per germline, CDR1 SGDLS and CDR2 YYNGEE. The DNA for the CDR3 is TGTGCCAGCAGCGTCAGATGGGACACCCTACTTAATAGCTATGGCTACACCTTC. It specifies CASSVRWDTLLNSYGYTF.

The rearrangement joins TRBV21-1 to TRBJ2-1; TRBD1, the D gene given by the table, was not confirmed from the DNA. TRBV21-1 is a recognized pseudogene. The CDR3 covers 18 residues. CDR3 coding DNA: TGTGCCAGCAGCCCGTGCGTCAGCCGGGACAGGCCTTACAATGAGCAGTTCTTC. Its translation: CASSPCVSRDRPYNEQFF.

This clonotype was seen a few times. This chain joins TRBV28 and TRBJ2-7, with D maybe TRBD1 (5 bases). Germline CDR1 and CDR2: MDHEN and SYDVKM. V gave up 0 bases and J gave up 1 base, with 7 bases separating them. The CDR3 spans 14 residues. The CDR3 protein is CASSLWDISYEQYF. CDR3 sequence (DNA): TGTGCCAGCAGTTTATGGGACATTTCCTACGAGCAGTACTTC.

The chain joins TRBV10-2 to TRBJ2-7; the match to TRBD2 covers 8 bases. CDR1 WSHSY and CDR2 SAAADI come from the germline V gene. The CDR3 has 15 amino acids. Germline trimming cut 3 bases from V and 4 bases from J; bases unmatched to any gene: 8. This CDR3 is CASSDQLAGWYEQYF. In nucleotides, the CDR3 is TGCGCCAGCAGTGACCAGTTAGCGGGATGGTACGAGCAGTACTTC.